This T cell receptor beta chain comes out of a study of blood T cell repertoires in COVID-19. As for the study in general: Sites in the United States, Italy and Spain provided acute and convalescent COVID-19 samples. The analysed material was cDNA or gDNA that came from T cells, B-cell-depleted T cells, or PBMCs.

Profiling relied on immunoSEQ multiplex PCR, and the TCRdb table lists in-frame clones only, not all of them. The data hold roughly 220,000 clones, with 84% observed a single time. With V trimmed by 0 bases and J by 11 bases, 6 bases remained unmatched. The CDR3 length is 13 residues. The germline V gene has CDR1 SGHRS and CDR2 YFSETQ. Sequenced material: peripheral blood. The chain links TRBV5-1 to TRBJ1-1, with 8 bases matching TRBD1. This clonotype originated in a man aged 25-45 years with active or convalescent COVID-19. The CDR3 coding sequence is TGCGCCAGCAGCTTGGAGGGACAGGCGGGCGCTTTCTTT. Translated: CASSLEGQAGAFF.